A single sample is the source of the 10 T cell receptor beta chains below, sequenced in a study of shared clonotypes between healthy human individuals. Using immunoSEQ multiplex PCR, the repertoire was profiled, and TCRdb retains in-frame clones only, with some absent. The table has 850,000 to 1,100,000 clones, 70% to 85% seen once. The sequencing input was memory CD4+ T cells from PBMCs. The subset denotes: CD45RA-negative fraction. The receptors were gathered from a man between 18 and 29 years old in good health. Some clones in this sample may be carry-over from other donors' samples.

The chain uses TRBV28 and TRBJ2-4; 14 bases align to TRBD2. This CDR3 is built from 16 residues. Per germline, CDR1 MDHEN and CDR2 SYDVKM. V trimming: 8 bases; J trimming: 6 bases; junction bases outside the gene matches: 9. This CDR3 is CASGRLAGGPGNIQYF. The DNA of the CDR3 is TGTGCCAGCGGCAGACTAGCGGGAGGGCCGGGAAACATTCAGTACTTC.

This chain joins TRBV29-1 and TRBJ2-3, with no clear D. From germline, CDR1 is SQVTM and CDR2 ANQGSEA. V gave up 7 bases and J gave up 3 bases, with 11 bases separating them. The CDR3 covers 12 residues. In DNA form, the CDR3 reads TGCAGCGCGACTGCTTTGACAGATACGCAGTATTTT. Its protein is CSATALTDTQYF.

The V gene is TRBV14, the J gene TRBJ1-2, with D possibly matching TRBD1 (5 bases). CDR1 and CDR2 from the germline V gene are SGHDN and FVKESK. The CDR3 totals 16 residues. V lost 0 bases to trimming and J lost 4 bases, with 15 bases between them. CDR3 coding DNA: TGTGCCAGCAGCCAAGAAGGGGTACAGGAGCTCTATGGCTACACCTTC. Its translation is CASSQEGVQELYGYTF.

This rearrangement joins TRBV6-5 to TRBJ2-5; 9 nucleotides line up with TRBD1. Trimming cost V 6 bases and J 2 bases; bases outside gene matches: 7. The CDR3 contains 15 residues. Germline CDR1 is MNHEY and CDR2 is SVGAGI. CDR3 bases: TGTGCCAGCAGCGCCTCCGGGACAGGGCAAGAGACCCAGTACTTC. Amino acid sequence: CASSASGTGQETQYF.

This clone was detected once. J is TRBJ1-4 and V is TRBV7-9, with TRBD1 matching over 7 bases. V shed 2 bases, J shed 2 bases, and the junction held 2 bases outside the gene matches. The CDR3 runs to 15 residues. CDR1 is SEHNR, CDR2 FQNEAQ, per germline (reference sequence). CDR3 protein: CASSLYRGTNEKLFF. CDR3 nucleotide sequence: TGTGCCAGCAGCTTATACAGGGGCACTAATGAAAAACTGTTTTTT.

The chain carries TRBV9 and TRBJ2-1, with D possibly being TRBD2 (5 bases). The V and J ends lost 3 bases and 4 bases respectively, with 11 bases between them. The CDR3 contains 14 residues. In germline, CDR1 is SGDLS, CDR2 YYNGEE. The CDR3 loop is CASSAEGGYNEQFF. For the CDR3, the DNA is TGTGCCAGCAGCGCCGAGGGTGGATACAATGAGCAGTTCTTC.

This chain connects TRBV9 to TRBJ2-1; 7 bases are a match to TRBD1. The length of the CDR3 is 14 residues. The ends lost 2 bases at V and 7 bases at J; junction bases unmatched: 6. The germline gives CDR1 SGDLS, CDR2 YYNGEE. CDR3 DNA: TGTGCCAGCAGCGTCGACAGGGCTCGTAATGAGCAGTTCTTC. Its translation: CASSVDRARNEQFF.

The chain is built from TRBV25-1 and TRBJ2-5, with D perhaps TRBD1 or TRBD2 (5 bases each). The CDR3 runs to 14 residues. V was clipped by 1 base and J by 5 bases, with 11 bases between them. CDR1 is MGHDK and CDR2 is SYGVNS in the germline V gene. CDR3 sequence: CASSELRGYETQYF. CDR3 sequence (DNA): TGTGCCAGCAGTGAATTGAGGGGATATGAGACCCAGTACTTC.

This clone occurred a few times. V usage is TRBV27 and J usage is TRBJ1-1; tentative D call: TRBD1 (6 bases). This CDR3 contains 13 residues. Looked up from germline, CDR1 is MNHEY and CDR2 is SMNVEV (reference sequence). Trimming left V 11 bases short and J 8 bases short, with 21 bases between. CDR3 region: CAGLRGGSPEAFF. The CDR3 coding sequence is TGTGCCGGCCTTCGGGGGGGCTCGCCGGAAGCTTTCTTT.

The CDR3 nucleotides are TGTGCCAGCAGGGCGAGCATAACCCCAGGGGAGCAGTACTTC. It specifies CASRASITPGEQYF. V and J are TRBV5-6 and TRBJ2-7; D may be TRBD1 (5 bases). From germline, CDR1 is SGHDT and CDR2 YYEEEE. The CDR3 totals 14 residues. V lost 5 bases to trimming and J lost 7 bases, with 19 bases between them.